These 8 T cell receptor beta chains were all obtained from the same sample, sequenced in a study of T cell responses to AZD1222 COVID-19 vaccine. The repertoire was sequenced with immunoSEQ multiplex PCR; TCRdb's copy has only in-frame clones and lacks some. The sample carries fewer than 150,000 clones, approximately 92% recorded once. The sample consisted of peripheral blood, taken 28 days after the second AZD1222 dose. All receptors come from an adult who received the AZD1222 COVID-19 vaccine.

The chain joins TRBV9 to TRBJ2-2; perhaps TRBD1 as D (6 bases). V was pared by 3 bases and J by 6 bases, with 15 bases between. Germline V gene lookup returns CDR1 SGDLS and CDR2 YYNGEE. The CDR3 contains 15 residues. DNA of the CDR3: TGTGCCAGCAGCGAGCGCCTAGGACAGCCCGGGGAGCTGTTTTTT. Translating it yields CASSERLGQPGELFF.

The chain combines TRBV2 with TRBJ2-3, with D perhaps TRBD2 (5 bases). CDR1 is SNHLY, CDR2 FYNNEI, per germline. This CDR3 has 14 residues. V was trimmed by 4 bases and J by 2 bases, leaving 10 bases between them. Here the CDR3 reads CASSVASFTDTQYF. As DNA, the CDR3 is TGTGCCAGCAGTGTAGCGTCTTTCACAGATACGCAGTATTTT.

The CDR3 DNA sequence: TGTGCCAGCAGCCAGGGACTAGCTGTGTCCTACAATGAGCAGTTCTTC. Encoded protein: CASSQGLAVSYNEQFF. The rearrangement joins TRBV3-1 (or the pseudogene TRBV3-2) to TRBJ2-1; 9 bases agree with TRBD2. The ends lost 3 bases at V and 1 base at J; junction bases unmatched: 4. The CDR3 extends over 16 amino acids. Germline values: CDR1 LGHDT, CDR2 YNNKEL (reference sequence).

V usage is TRBV5-1 and J usage is TRBJ1-3, with D uncertain. The length of the CDR3 is 15 residues. V was clipped by 0 bases and J by 0 bases, with 7 bases between them. Germline CDR1 is SGHRS and CDR2 is YFSETQ. CDR3 DNA: TGCGCCAGCAGCTTGGTTCCATTCTCTGGAAACACCATATATTTT. Amino acids: CASSLVPFSGNTIYF. Complete variable domain (other parts from reference TRBV5-1 and TRBJ1-3): KAGVTQTPRYLIKTRGQQVTLSCSPISGHRSVSWYQQTPGQGLQFLFEYFSETQRNKGNFPGRFSGRQFSNSRSEMNVSTLELGDSALYLCASSLVPFSGNTIYFGEGSWLTVV.

The chain links TRBV9 to TRBJ1-4; no firm D call. V lost 4 bases and J lost 8, with 18 bases in between. Germline loops: CDR1 SGDLS, CDR2 YYNGEE. The CDR3 length is 15 residues. This CDR3 reads CASSPTGGSLEKLFF. In DNA form, the CDR3 reads TGTGCCAGCAGCCCTACTGGAGGGAGTTTAGAAAAACTGTTTTTT. Full variable domain (remainder filled in from reference TRBV9 and TRBJ1-4): DSGVTQTPKHLITATGQRVTLRCSPRSGDLSVYWYQQSLDQGLQFLIQYYNGEERAKGNILERFSAQQFPDLHSELNLSSLELGDSALYFCASSPTGGSLEKLFFGSGTQLSVL.

V is TRBV30 and J is TRBJ1-2; possible D gene TRBD1, 5 bases. There are 13 residues in the CDR3. Germline-derived CDR1 and CDR2 are GTSNPN and SVGIG (reference sequence). V lost 4 bases, J lost 8 bases, and 17 bases lay in between. CDR3 nucleotides: TGTGCCTGGAACGGGGGATATAGCTTGGGCTACACCTTC. Amino acid sequence: CAWNGGYSLGYTF.

This chain joins TRBV11-2 and TRBJ2-5; D unclear. The CDR3 covers 15 residues. Trimming stripped 3 bases from V and 4 bases from J, with 15 bases between. Germline V gives CDR1 SGHAT, CDR2 FQNNGV. The CDR3 coding sequence is TGTGCCAGCAGCTTGGCTCGGCGATCAATAGAGACCCAGTACTTC. Translation gives CASSLARRSIETQYF.

V usage is TRBV10-3 and J usage is TRBJ2-7; the match to TRBD2 covers 9 bases. There are 16 residues in the CDR3. Germline V gene lookup returns CDR1 ENHRY and CDR2 SYGVKD. V was clipped by 3 bases and J by 5 bases; unmatched bases: 11. The CDR3 is CAISDPAGGGPNEQYF. The CDR3 DNA reads as TGTGCCATCAGTGACCCCGCGGGGGGGGGCCCGAACGAGCAGTACTTC.